The 9 T cell receptor beta chains in this list originate from one sample, sequenced in a study of blood T cells in healthy people across ages. The authors ran a second PCR of 7 to 11 cycles using a sample-barcoded 5' primer and a J-beta primer mix. TCRdb itself ran the 5' RACE reads through MiXCR, one entry per CDR3 protein. Altogether over a million distinct CDR3 sequences are present, 20% to 25% being singletons, with the ten largest covering 0.65% to 0.95%. This sample also belongs to another study, concerning T cells of mothers and their children.

Sequences were obtained from blood. The origin of the receptors is a girl aged 2 to 10 in good health.

This clonotype was detected only a few times. This chain joins TRBV4-1 and TRBJ2-1, with D maybe TRBD2 (6 bases). V lost 0 bases and J lost 1, with 22 bases in between. Germline V CDR1 and CDR2: MGHRA, YSYEKL. This CDR3 comprises 20 residues. The CDR3 DNA sequence: TGCGCCAGCAGCCAAGACTTTGAAGTCTTGGGAGGAATATCCTACAATGAGCAGTTCTTC. Residues: CASSQDFEVLGGISYNEQFF.

This clonotype was observed a few times. The chain joins TRBV7-3 to TRBJ1-1; D possibly corresponds to TRBD1 (6 bases). Germline CDR1 is SGHTA and CDR2 is FQGTGA. Trimming stripped 5 bases from V and 5 bases from J, with 12 bases between. There are 13 residues in the CDR3. The CDR3 region has the DNA TGTGCCAGCAGCGGAGAAGGGGGAACTGAAGCTTTCTTT. Its protein product is CASSGEGGTEAFF.

In the case of this clonotype: One end of the junction fails to match germline, which may point to a read error. This chain uses TRBV14 with TRBJ2-1, with 8 bases fitting TRBD2. Germline V gene lookup returns CDR1 SGHDN and CDR2 FVKESK. This CDR3 has 15 residues. CDR3 protein: CASSQESGGYNGQFF. CDR3 sequence (DNA): TGTGCCAGCAGCCAGGAATCGGGAGGGTACAATGGGCAGTTCTTC.

This sequence joins TRBV4-1 and TRBJ2-5; D unclear. V gave up 2 bases and J gave up 4 bases, with 17 bases separating them. Per the germline V gene, CDR1 is MGHRA and CDR2 is YSYEKL. This CDR3 spans 16 amino acids. The CDR3 reads CASSQRDTALGETQYF. The CDR3 DNA reads as TGCGCCAGCAGCCAACGTGATACAGCCTTAGGAGAGACCCAGTACTTC.

V usage is TRBV29-1 and J usage is TRBJ2-7; weak D call: TRBD1 (5 bases). Between the trimmed V and J ends, which lost 7 bases and 4 bases, there was a span of 11 bases. From germline, CDR1 is SQVTM and CDR2 ANQGSEA. This CDR3 has 11 residues. The CDR3 region is CSAQGLYEQYF. DNA for the CDR3: TGCAGCGCCCAGGGTCTTTACGAGCAGTACTTC.

The chain uses TRBV5-1 and TRBJ2-5; D tentatively fits TRBD1 or TRBD2 (6 bases each). The CDR3 sequence is 16 residues long. The V end was cut by 2 bases, the J end by 5 bases, with 19 bases between. From germline, CDR1 is SGHRS and CDR2 YFSETQ. CDR3 region: CASSFQRGELEETQYF. CDR3 DNA sequence: TGCGCCAGCAGCTTCCAGAGGGGGGAGTTAGAGGAGACCCAGTACTTC.

The rearrangement uses TRBV20-1 and TRBJ2-5; D is possibly TRBD1 (8 bases). The DNA end lines up better with TRBJ2-1; the J call may be wrong. There are 16 residues in the CDR3. Germline V gene lookup returns CDR1 DFQATT and CDR2 SNEGSKA (reference sequence). CDR3 sequence reads: CSVNRGTGLDVAEQFF. The CDR3 coding sequence is TGCAGTGTGAACCGGGGGACAGGACTAGACGTCGCTGAGCAGTTCTTC.

This chain joins TRBV20-1 and TRBJ2-7; D is possibly TRBD2 (6 bases). The CDR3 spans 15 residues. Germline V gene data show CDR1 as DFQATT and CDR2 as SNEGSKA (reference sequence). V was trimmed by 3 bases and J by 0 bases, leaving 15 bases between them. This CDR3 is CSASPGDGSSYEQYF. CDR3 coding DNA: TGCAGTGCTAGTCCTGGTGACGGGAGCTCCTACGAGCAGTACTTC.

This chain's CDR3 is CASSFRQEKLFF. The CDR3, as DNA: TGTGCCAGCAGCTTTAGACAGGAAAAACTGTTTTTT. This rearrangement joins TRBV7-2 to TRBJ1-4; D perhaps matches TRBD1 (5 bases). The CDR3 is 12 residues long. The V end lost 3 bases, the J end lost 8 bases, and 7 bases lay between the germline ends. Germline V gene lookup returns CDR1 SGHTA and CDR2 FQGNSA.